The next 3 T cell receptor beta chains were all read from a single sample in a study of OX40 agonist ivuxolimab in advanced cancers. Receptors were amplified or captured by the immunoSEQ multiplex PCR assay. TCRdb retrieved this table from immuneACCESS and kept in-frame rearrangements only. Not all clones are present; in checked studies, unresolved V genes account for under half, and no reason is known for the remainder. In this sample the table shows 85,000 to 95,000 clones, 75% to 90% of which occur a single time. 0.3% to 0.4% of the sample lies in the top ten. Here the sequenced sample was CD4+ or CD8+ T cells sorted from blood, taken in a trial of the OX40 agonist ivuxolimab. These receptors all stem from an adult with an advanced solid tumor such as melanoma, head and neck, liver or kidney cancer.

This CDR3 is CASNLGGPYNEQFF. The DNA for the CDR3 is TGTGCCAGTAACCTGGGAGGCCCCTACAATGAGCAGTTCTTC. J is TRBJ2-1 and V is TRBV19, with a possible D match to TRBD2 (6 bases). Trimming removed 7 bases from V and 2 bases from J, with 12 bases in between. The CDR3 runs to 14 residues. Germline CDR1 LNHDA, CDR2 SQIVND (reference sequence).

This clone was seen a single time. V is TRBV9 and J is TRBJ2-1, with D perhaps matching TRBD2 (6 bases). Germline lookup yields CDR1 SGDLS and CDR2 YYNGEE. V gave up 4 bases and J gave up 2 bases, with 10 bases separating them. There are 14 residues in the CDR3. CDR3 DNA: TGTGCCAGCAGCCCCCGGACTACCTACAATGAGCAGTTCTTC. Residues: CASSPRTTYNEQFF.

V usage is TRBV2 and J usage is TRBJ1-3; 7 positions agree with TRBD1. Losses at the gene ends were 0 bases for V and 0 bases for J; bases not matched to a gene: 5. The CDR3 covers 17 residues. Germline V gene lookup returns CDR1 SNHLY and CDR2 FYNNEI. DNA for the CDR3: TGTGCCAGCAGTGAAGCGCAGGGGGTCCACTCTGGAAACACCATATATTTT. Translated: CASSEAQGVHSGNTIYF.